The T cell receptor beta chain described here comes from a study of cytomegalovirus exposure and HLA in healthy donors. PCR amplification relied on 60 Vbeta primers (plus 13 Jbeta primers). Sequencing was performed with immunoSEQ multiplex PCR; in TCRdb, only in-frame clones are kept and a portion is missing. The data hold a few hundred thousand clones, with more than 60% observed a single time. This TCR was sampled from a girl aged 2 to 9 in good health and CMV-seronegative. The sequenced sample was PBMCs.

The CDR3 loop reads CASKRRGSGANVLTF. The CDR3 nucleotides read TGTGCCAGCAAACGTAGGGGCTCTGGGGCCAACGTCCTGACTTTC. The chain has TRBV6-5 and TRBJ2-6, with D possibly TRBD1 on 5 matching bases. The CDR3 sequence is 15 residues long. The V gene's germline CDR1 is MNHEY and CDR2 SVGAGI. V was clipped by 7 bases and J by 0 bases, with 10 bases between them.